The rows below give T cell receptor beta chains drawn from one sample of a study of cytomegalovirus exposure and HLA in healthy donors. Measured with immunoSEQ multiplex PCR; TCRdb has only the in-frame clones, and not every one. The sample has roughly 200,000 clones. The sample consisted of PBMCs. These receptors were obtained from a girl aged 2-10 years in good health and CMV-seropositive. Each CDR3 is given with its conserved first and last residue. Each record gives: D gene, CDR3 length, V gene, J gene, CDR3 protein, CDR3 DNA. A D gene is named only where the DNA matches it firmly.

.	14	TRBV29-1	TRBJ1-2	CSATDQQGSYGYTF	TGCAGCGCCACGGACCAACAGGGCTCCTATGGCTACACCTTC
.	14	TRBV6-5	TRBJ1-4	CASSQQAVVEKLFF	TGTGCCAGCAGTCAACAGGCGGTGGTCGAAAAACTGTTTTTT
.	14	TRBV5-8	TRBJ1-1	CASSPRRWNTEAFF	TGTGCCAGCAGCCCAAGGAGGTGGAACACTGAAGCTTTCTTT
TRBD1	18	TRBV10-3	TRBJ1-1	CASLPGQGARVQDTEAFF	TGTGCCAGTTTACCGGGACAGGGGGCGCGGGTTCAGGACACTGAAGCTTTCTTT
.	12	TRBV15	TRBJ2-5	CATSRDRETQYF	TGTGCCACCAGCAGAGATCGGGAGACCCAGTACTTC
TRBD2	14	TRBV27	TRBJ2-7	CASSTRDYPYEQYF	TGTGCCAGCAGTACCCGGGACTACCCCTACGAGCAGTACTTC
.	17	TRBV6-8	TRBJ2-2	CASSYSSSPGDTGELFF	TGTGCCAGCAGTTACTCGTCGTCACCAGGGGACACCGGGGAGCTGTTTTTT
.	12	TRBV28	TRBJ2-7	CASSPGRYEQYF	TGTGCCAGCAGCCCTGGTCGGTACGAGCAGTACTTC
.	14	TRBV9	TRBJ2-3	CASSVVNPPDTQYF	TGTGCCAGCAGCGTAGTTAATCCCCCAGATACGCAGTATTTT
.	15	TRBV18	TRBJ2-2	CASSPGGVNTGELFF	TGTGCCAGCTCACCAGGAGGGGTTAACACCGGGGAGCTGTTTTTT
.	15	TRBV2	TRBJ1-5	CASSPETGGNQPQHF	TGTGCCAGCAGTCCTGAAACGGGGGGCAATCAGCCCCAGCATTTT
.	14	TRBV27	TRBJ1-2	CASSSTVSDYGYTF	TGTGCCAGCAGTTCGACAGTATCTGACTATGGCTACACCTTC
TRBD2	14	TRBV29-1	TRBJ2-1	CSVLAGILNNEQFF	TGCAGCGTTCTAGCGGGGATACTCAACAATGAGCAGTTCTTC
TRBD1	18	TRBV7-8	TRBJ1-1	CASSLGGTGGIPFGEAFF	TGTGCCAGCAGCTTAGGGGGGACAGGGGGGATTCCTTTTGGTGAAGCTTTCTTT
.	14	TRBV28	TRBJ1-2	CASSVEPPNYGYTF	TGTGCCAGCAGTGTAGAACCCCCCAACTATGGCTACACCTTC
.	15	TRBV28	TRBJ2-7	CASTRPSGSSYEQYF	TGTGCCAGCACTCGCCCCTCGGGTAGCTCCTACGAGCAGTACTTC
TRBD2	16	TRBV15	TRBJ2-1	CATSRRIAGFYNEQFF	TGTGCCACCAGCAGACGCATAGCGGGCTTCTACAATGAGCAGTTCTTC
TRBD2	14	TRBV7-3	TRBJ2-3	CASSHSGSEDTQYF	TGTGCCAGCAGCCATAGCGGGAGTGAAGATACGCAGTATTTT
.	15	TRBV19	TRBJ1-2	CASSIRARGPYGYTF	TGTGCCAGTAGTATACGGGCCAGGGGTCCCTATGGCTACACCTTC
.	12	TRBV27	TRBJ2-1	CASSADGLEQFF	TGTGCCAGCAGTGCGGACGGACTCGAGCAGTTCTTC
.	14	TRBV7-7	TRBJ2-7	CASSLLGSPYEQYF	TGTGCTAGCAGCCTACTAGGTTCTCCCTACGAGCAGTACTTC
TRBD2	17	TRBV27	TRBJ2-1	CASSLILLAGDYNEQFF	TGTGCCAGCAGTCTAATCTTACTAGCGGGAGACTACAATGAGCAGTTCTTC
.	17	TRBV2	TRBJ2-2	CASSEARAAASTGELFF	TGTGCCAGCAGTGAAGCGCGGGCAGCTGCCTCAACCGGGGAGCTGTTTTTT
.	14	TRBV7-6	TRBJ2-7	CASSLEAGTYEQYF	TGTGCCAGCAGCTTAGAGGCAGGGACCTACGAGCAGTACTTC
TRBD2	16	TRBV29-1	TRBJ2-5	CSVNPASGRARETQYF	TGCAGCGTTAATCCGGCTAGCGGGAGGGCCCGAGAGACCCAGTACTTC
TRBD2	14	TRBV4-1	TRBJ2-7	CASSQVLAGVEQYF	TGCGCCAGCAGCCAAGTGCTAGCGGGAGTCGAGCAGTACTTC
.	16	TRBV5-1	TRBJ1-4	CASRSIPGATNEKLFF	TGCGCCAGCAGATCAATCCCGGGAGCAACTAATGAAAAACTGTTTTTT